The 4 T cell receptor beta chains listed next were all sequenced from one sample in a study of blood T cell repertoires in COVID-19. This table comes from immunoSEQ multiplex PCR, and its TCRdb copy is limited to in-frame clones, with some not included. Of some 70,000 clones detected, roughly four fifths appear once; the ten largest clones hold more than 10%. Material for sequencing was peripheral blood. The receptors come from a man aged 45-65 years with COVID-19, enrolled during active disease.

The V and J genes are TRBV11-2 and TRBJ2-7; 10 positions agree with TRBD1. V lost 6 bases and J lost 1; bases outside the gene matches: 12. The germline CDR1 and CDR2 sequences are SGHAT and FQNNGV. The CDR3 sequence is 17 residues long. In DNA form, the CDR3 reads TGTGCCAGCAGACATATTACCGGGACAGGGGCTTCCTACGAGCAGTACTTC. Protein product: CASRHITGTGASYEQYF. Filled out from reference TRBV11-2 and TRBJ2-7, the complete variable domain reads EAGVAQSPRYKIIEKRQSVAFWCNPISGHATLYWYQQILGQGPKLLIQFQNNGVVDDSQLPKDRFSAERLKGVDSTLKIQPAKLEDSAVYLCASRHITGTGASYEQYFGPGTRLTVT.

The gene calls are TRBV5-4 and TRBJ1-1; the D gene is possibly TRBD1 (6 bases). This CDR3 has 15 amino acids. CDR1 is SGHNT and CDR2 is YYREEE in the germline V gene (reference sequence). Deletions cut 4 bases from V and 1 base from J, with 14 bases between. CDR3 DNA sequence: TGTGCCAGCAGCCCGGGGGGGACACCGAACACTGAAGCTTTCTTT. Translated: CASSPGGTPNTEAFF.

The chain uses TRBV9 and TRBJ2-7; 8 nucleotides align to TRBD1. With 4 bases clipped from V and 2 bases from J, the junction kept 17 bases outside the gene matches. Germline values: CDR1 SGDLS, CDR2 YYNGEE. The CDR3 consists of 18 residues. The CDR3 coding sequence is TGTGCCAGCAGCCCCCAGCATTCGGACAGGGCAACCACCTACGAGCAGTACTTC. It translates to CASSPQHSDRATTYEQYF.

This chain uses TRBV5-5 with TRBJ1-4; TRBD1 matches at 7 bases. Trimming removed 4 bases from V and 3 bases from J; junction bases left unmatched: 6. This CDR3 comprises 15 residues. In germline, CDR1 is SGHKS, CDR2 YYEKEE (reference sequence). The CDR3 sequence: CASSVEGTANEKLFF. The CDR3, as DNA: TGTGCCAGCAGCGTAGAGGGGACAGCTAATGAAAAACTGTTTTTT. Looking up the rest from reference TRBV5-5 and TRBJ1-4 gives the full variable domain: DAGVTQSPTHLIKTRGQQVTLRCSPISGHKSVSWYQQVLGQGPQFIFQYYEKEERGRGNFPDRFSARQFPNYSSELNVNALLLGDSALYLCASSVEGTANEKLFFGSGTQLSVL.